This T cell receptor (beta chain) appears in the sequencing data of a study of T cell changes during pregnancy in multiple sclerosis (dated by TCRdb to between 2018 and 2021). In terms of the full investigation: The study looked at changes in the T cell repertoire across pregnancy in women with multiple sclerosis.

V loses 8 bases of germline sequence and J loses 1 base, and the interval between the two ends is 15 bases. The germline V gene yields SGHTA for CDR1 and FQGTGA for CDR2. CDR3 length: 15 amino acids, cysteine to phenylalanine. CDR3 DNA only is kept here, 45 bases in frame from base 1. Comment on this clone: The specificity of this receptor is unknown. No base quality values were provided; no much bigger clone lies one nucleotide off.

The method behind the library was the immunoSEQ multiplex PCR assay. TCRdb took this table from immuneACCESS and kept in-frame rearrangements with V and J called. Such tables lack part of the clones; where checked against another copy, unresolved V genes explain under half of the gap, and the rest is unexplained. The table for this sample lists about 51,000 clones; 90% to 95% of them were counted only once. Clones ranked in the top ten supply 0.55% to 0.75% of the sample. The specimen comprised CD4+ T cells from peripheral blood mononuclear cells, sampled in the second trimester of pregnancy. This TCR was recovered from a female donor with multiple sclerosis, enrolled in a pregnancy study. The chain uses TRBV7-3 and TRBJ1-5, with a tentative D gene TRBD1 over 6 matching bases. The nucleotide sequence reads TGTGCCAGCGAATTACAGGGAGTAAGCAATCAGCCCCAGCATTTT. It translates as CASELQGVSNQPQHF. With the rest looked up from the reference TRBV7-3 and TRBJ1-5 genes rather than sequenced, the full variable domain is GAGVSQTPSNKVTEKGKYVELRCDPISGHTALYWYRQSLGQGPEFLIYFQGTGAADDSGLPNDRFFAVRPEGSVSTLKIQRTERGDSAVYLCASELQGVSNQPQHFGDGTRLSIL.